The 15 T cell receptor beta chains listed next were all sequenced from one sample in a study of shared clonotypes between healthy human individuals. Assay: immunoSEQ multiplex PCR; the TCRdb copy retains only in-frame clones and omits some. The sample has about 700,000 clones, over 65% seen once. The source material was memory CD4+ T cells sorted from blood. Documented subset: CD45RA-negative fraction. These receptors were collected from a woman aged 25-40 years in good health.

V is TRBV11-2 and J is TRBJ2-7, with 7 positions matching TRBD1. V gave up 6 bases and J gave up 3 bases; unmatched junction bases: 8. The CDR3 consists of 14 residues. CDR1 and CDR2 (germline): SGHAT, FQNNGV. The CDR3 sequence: CASSYGQEDYEQYF. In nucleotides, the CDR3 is TGTGCCAGCAGTTATGGACAGGAGGACTACGAGCAGTACTTC.

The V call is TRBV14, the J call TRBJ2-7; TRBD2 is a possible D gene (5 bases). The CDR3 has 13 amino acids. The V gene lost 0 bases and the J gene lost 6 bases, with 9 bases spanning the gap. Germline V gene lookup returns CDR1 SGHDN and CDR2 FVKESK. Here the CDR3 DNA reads TGTGCCAGCAGCCAAGAGCGGGTTGGCGAGCAGTACTTC. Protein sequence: CASSQERVGEQYF.

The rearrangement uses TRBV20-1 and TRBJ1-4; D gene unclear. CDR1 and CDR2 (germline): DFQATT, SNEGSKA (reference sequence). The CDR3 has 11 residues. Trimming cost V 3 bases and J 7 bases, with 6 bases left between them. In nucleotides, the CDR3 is TGCAGTGCTAGGAGGTTTGAAAAACTGTTTTTT. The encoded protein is CSARRFEKLFF.

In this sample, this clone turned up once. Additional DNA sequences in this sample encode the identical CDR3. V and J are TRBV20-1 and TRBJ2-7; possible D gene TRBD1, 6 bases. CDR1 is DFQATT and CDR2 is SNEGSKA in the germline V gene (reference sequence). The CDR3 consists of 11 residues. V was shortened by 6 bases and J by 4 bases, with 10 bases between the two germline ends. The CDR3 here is CSASQGYEQYF. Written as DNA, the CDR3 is TGCAGTGCCTCCCAGGGGTACGAGCAGTACTTC.

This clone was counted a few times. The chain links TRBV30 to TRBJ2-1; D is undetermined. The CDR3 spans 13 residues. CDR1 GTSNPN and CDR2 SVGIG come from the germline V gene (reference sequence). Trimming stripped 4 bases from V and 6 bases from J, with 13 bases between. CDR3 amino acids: CAWTSGALNEQFF. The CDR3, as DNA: TGTGCCTGGACATCCGGCGCACTCAATGAGCAGTTCTTC. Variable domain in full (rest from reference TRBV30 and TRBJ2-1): SQTIHQWPATLVQPVGSPLSLECTVEGTSNPNLYWYRQAAGRGLQLLFYSVGIGQISSEVPQNLSASRPQDRQFILSSKKLLLSDSGFYLCAWTSGALNEQFFGPGTRLTVL.

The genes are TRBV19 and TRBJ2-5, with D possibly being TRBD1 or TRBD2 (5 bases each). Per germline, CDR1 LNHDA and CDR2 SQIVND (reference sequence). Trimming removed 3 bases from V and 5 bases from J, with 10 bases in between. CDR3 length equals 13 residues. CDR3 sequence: CASSIRGRETQYF. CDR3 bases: TGTGCCAGTAGTATCCGGGGACGGGAGACCCAGTACTTC.

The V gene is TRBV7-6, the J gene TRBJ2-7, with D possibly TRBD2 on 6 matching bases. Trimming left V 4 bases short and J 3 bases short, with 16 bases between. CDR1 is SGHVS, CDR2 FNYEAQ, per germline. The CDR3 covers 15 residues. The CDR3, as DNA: TGTGCCAGCAGCTCCCAGGGAGGTCAAGGCTACGAGCAGTACTTC. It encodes CASSSQGGQGYEQYF.

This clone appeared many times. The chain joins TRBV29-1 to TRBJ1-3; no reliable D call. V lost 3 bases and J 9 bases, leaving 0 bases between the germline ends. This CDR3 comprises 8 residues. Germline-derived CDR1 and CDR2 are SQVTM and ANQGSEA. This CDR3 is CSVDTIYF. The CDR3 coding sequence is TGCAGCGTTGACACCATATATTTT.

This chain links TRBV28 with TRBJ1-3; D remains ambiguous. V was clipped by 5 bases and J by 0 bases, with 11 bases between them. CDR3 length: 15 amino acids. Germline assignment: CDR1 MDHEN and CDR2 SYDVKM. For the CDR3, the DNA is TGTGCCAGCAGTAGGACGGTTGTCTCTGGAAACACCATATATTTT. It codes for CASSRTVVSGNTIYF.

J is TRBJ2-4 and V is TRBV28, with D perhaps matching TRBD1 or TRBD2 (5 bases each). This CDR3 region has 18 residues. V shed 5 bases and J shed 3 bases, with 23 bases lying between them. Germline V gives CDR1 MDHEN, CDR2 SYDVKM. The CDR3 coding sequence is TGTGCCAGCAGTCCCCCTCTATTGAGGGGCAGGGACAAAAACATTCAGTACTTC. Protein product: CASSPPLLRGRDKNIQYF.

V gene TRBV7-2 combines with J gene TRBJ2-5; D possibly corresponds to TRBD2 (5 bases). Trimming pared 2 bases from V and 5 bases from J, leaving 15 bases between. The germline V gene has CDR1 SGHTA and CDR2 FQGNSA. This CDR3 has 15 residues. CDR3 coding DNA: TGTGCCAGCAGCTTAAACGAGGGCTCCGAGGAGACCCAGTACTTC. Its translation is CASSLNEGSEETQYF.

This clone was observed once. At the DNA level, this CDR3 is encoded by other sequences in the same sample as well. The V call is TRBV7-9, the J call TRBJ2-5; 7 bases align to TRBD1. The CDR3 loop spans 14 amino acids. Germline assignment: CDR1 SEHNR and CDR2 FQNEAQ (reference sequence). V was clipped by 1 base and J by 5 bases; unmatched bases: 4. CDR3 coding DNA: TGTGCCAGCAGCTTAGACAGGGGAGAGGAGACCCAGTACTTC. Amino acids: CASSLDRGEETQYF. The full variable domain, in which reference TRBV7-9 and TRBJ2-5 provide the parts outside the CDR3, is DTGVSQNPRHKITKRGQNVTFRCDPISEHNRLYWYRQTLGQGPEFLTYFQNEAQLEKSRLLSDRFSAERPKGSFSTLEIQRTEQGDSAMYLCASSLDRGEETQYFGPGTRLLVL.

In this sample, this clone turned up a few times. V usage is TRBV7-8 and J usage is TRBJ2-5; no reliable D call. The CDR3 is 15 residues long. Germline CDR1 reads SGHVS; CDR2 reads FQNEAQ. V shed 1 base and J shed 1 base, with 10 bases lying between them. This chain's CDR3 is CASSLGWNTQETQYF. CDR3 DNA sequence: TGTGCCAGCAGCTTAGGATGGAACACCCAAGAGACCCAGTACTTC.

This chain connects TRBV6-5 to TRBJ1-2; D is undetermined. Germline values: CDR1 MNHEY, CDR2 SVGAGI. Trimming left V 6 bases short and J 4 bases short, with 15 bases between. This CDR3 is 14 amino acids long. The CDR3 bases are TGTGCCAGCAGCCTCCAATCCGGGCCCTATGGCTACACCTTC. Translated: CASSLQSGPYGYTF.

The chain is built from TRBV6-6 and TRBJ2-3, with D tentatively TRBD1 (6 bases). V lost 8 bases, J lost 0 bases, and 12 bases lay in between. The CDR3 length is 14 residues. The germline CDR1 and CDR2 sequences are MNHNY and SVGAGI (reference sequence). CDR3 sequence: CASEGQPSTDTQYF. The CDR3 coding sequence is TGTGCCAGCGAAGGACAGCCTAGCACAGATACGCAGTATTTT.